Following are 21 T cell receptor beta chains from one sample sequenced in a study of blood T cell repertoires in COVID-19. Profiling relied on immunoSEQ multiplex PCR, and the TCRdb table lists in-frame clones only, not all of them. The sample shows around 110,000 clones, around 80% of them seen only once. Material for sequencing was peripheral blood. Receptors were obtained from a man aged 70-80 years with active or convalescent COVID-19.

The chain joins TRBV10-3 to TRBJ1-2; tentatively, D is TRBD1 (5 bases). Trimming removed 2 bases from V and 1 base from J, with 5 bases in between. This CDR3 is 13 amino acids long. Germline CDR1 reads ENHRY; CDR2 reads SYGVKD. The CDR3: CAISEQGNYGYTF. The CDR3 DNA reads TGTGCCATCAGTGAGCAGGGTAACTATGGCTACACCTTC.

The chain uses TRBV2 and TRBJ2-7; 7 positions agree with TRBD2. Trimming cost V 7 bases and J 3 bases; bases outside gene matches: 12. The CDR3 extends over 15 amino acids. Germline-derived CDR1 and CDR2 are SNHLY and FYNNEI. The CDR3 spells CASTFQGAGHYEQYF. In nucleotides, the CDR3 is TGTGCCAGCACCTTCCAGGGAGCGGGGCACTACGAGCAGTACTTC.

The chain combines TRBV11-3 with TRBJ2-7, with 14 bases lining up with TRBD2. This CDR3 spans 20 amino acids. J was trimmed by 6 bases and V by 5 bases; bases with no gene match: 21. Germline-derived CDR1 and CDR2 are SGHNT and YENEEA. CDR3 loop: CASSNPGLAGGPGTSFEQYF. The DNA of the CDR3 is TGTGCCAGCAGCAACCCTGGACTAGCGGGAGGCCCGGGTACCTCGTTCGAGCAGTACTTC.

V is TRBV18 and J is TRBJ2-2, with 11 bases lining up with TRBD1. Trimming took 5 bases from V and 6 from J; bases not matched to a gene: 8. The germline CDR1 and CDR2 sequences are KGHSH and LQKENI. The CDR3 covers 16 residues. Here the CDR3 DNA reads TGTGCCAGCTCAGCATCACCGGGACAGGGGGCCGGGGAGCTGTTTTTT. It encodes CASSASPGQGAGELFF.

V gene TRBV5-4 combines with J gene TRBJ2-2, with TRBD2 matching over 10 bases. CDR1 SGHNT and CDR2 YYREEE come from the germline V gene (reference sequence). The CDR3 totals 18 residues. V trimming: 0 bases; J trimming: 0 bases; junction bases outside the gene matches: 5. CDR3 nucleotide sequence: TGTGCCAGCAGCTTGGGAGCGGGACTAGCGACGAACACCGGGGAGCTGTTTTTT. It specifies CASSLGAGLATNTGELFF.

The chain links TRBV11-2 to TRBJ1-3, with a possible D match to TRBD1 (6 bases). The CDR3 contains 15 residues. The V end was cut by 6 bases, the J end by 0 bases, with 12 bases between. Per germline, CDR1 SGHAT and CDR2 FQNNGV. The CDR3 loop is CASSSTGFSGNTIYF. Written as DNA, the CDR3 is TGTGCCAGCAGTTCTACAGGGTTCTCTGGAAACACCATATATTTT. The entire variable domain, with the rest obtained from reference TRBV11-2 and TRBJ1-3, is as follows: EAGVAQSPRYKIIEKRQSVAFWCNPISGHATLYWYQQILGQGPKLLIQFQNNGVVDDSQLPKDRFSAERLKGVDSTLKIQPAKLEDSAVYLCASSSTGFSGNTIYFGEGSWLTVV.

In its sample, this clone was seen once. The DNA for the CDR3 is TGTGCCAGCAGTATGGGACAGTATAATGAAAAACTGTTTTTT. It encodes CASSMGQYNEKLFF. The V gene is TRBV28, the J gene TRBJ1-4, with 7 nucleotides matching TRBD1. Germline CDR1 and CDR2: MDHEN and SYDVKM. V dropped 5 bases and J dropped 4; count of bases not matched to a gene: 4. The CDR3 spans 14 residues. Combining the CDR3 with reference TRBV28 and TRBJ1-4 gives the whole variable domain DVKVTQSSRYLVKRTGEKVFLECVQDMDHENMFWYRQDPGLGLRLIYFSYDVKMKEKGDIPEGYSVSREKKERFSLILESASTNQTSMYLCASSMGQYNEKLFFGSGTQLSVL.

The CDR3 sequence: CSVRTSGNTGELFF. In DNA, the CDR3 is TGCAGCGTCCGGACTAGCGGGAACACCGGGGAGCTGTTTTTT. The chain has TRBV29-1 and TRBJ2-2; TRBD2 matches at 10 bases. Germline V gives CDR1 SQVTM, CDR2 ANQGSEA. V trimming: 6 bases; J trimming: 1 base; junction bases outside the gene matches: 2. This CDR3 has 14 residues.

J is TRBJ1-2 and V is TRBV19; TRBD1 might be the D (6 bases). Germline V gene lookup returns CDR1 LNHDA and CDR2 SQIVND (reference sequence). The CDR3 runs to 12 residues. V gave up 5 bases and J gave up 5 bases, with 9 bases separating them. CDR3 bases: TGTGCCAGTAGTCCAACAGGGTATGGCTACACCTTC. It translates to CASSPTGYGYTF.

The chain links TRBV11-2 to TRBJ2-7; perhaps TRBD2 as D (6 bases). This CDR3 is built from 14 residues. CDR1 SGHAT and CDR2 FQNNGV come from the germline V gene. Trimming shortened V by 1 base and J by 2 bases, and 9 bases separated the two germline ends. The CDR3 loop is CASSLVAGTYEQYF. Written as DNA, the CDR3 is TGTGCCAGCAGCTTAGTGGCGGGGACCTACGAGCAGTACTTC.

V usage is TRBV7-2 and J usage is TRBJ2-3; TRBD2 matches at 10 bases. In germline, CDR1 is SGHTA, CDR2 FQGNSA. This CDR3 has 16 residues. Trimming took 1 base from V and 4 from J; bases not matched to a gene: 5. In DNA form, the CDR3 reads TGTGCCAGCAGCTTAGGAGCTAGCGGGAGATCAGATACGCAGTATTTT. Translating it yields CASSLGASGRSDTQYF.

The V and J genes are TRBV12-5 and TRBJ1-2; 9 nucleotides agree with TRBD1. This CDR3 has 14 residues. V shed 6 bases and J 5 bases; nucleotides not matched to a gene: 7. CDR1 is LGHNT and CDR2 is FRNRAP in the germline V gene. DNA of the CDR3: TGTGCTAGTGGGCTGGCCGGGACAGGGTATGGCTACACCTTC. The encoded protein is CASGLAGTGYGYTF.

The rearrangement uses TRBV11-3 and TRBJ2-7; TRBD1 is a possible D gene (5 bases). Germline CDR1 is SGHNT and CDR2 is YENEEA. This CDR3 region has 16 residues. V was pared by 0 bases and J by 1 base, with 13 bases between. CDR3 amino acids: CASSLDGADLSYEQYF. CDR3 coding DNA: TGTGCCAGCAGCTTAGATGGGGCCGATTTATCCTACGAGCAGTACTTC.

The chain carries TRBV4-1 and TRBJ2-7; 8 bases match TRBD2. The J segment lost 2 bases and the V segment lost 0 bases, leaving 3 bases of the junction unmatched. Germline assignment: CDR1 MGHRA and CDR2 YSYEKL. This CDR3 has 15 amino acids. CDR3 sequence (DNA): TGCGCCAGCAGCCAAGAGGGACTAGGAGCCTACGAGCAGTACTTC. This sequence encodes CASSQEGLGAYEQYF.

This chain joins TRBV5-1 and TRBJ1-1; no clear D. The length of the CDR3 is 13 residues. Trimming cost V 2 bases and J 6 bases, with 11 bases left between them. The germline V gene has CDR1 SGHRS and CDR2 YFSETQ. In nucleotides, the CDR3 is TGCGCCAGCAGCTTTAGAGGTTTCGCTGAAGCTTTCTTT. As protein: CASSFRGFAEAFF.

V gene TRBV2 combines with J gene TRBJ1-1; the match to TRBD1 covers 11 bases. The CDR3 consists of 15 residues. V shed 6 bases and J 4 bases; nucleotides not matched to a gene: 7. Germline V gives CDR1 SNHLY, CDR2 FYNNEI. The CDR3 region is CASRDPGQGVTEAFF. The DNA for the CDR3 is TGTGCCAGCAGAGACCCGGGACAGGGGGTCACTGAAGCTTTCTTT.

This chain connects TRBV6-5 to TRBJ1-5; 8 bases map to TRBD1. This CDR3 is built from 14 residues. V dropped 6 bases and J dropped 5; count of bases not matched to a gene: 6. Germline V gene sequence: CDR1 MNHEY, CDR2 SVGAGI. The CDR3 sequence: CASSRTGSDQPQHF. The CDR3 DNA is TGTGCCAGCAGCCGGACAGGGTCAGATCAGCCCCAGCATTTT.

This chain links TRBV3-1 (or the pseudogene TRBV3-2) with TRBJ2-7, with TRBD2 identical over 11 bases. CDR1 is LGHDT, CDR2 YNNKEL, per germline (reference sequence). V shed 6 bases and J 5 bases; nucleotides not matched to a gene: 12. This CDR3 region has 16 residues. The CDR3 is CASSQRGTSGSHEQYF. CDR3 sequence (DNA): TGTGCCAGCAGTCAAAGGGGAACTAGCGGGAGCCACGAGCAGTACTTC.

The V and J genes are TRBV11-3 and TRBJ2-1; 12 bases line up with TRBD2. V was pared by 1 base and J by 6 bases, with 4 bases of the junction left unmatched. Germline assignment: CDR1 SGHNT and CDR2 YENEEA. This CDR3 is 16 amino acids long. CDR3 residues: CASSLGLAGAFNEQFF. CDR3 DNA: TGTGCCAGCAGCTTAGGACTAGCGGGGGCATTCAATGAGCAGTTCTTC.

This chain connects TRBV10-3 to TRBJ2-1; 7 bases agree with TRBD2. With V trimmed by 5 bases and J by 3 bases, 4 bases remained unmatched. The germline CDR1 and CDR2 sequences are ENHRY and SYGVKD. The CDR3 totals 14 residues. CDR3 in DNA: TGTGCCATCAGTAGGCTAGCGGACTACAATGAGCAGTTCTTC. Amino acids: CAISRLADYNEQFF.

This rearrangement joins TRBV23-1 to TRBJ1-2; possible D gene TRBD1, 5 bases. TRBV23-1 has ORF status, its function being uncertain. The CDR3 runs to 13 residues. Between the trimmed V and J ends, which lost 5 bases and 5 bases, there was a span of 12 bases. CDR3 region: CASSLSDKYGYTF. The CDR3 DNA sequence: TGCGCCAGCAGTTTATCGGACAAGTATGGCTACACCTTC.